The rows below give T cell receptor beta chains drawn from one sample of a study of blood T cell repertoires in COVID-19. TCRdb's table, derived via immunoSEQ multiplex PCR, lists solely in-frame clones and lacks some. Among 25,000 to 30,000 clones listed, around 85% were seen once. Material for sequencing was peripheral blood. These receptors came from a man over 45 with active or convalescent COVID-19. CDR3s include the opening cysteine and the closing phenylalanine or tryptophan. The D gene is left open where the match is weak. For some rows the clone size is stated as once, few or many, or as a class when expanded; others skip it.

v_gene,abundance,j_gene,d_gene,CDR3aa,CDR3nt
TRBV4-2,few,TRBJ2-5,TRBD2,CASSQDAIAGGQETQYF,TGTGCCAGCAGCCAAGATGCGATAGCGGGGGGCCAGGAGACCCAGTACTTC
TRBV9,-,TRBJ2-7,-,CASSDQPRTSPSYEQYF,TGTGCCAGCAGCGACCAACCGAGGACTTCCCCTTCCTACGAGCAGTACTTC
TRBV3-1/TRBV3-2,-,TRBJ2-7,TRBD2,CASSPGPGGGEQYF,TGTGCCAGCAGCCCAGGCCCTGGCGGGGGAGAGCAGTACTTC
TRBV7-9,-,TRBJ2-5,-,CASSLVGETQYF,TGTGCCAGCAGCTTAGTCGGTGAGACCCAGTACTTC
TRBV6-1,-,TRBJ2-1,-,CASSELYSSYNEQFF,TGTGCCAGCAGTGAACTGTATAGCTCCTACAATGAGCAGTTCTTC
TRBV11-2,-,TRBJ2-5,TRBD2,CASSLGHVASGGETQYF,TGTGCCAGCAGCTTAGGTCACGTGGCTAGCGGTGGAGAGACCCAGTACTTC
TRBV27,once,TRBJ1-4,TRBD1,CASSLDSRGREKLFF,TGTGCCAGCAGTTTAGATAGCAGGGGGCGTGAAAAACTGTTTTTT
TRBV11-3,-,TRBJ1-1,TRBD1,CASSSRQGGNTEAFF,TGTGCCAGCAGCTCCCGACAGGGGGGGAACACTGAAGCTTTCTTT
TRBV9,-,TRBJ2-5,-,CASSVQGLARETQYF,TGTGCCAGCAGCGTGCAGGGTCTCGCTAGAGAGACCCAGTACTTC
TRBV18,-,TRBJ1-1,TRBD1,CASSPGQGAAEAFF,TGTGCCAGCTCACCGGGGCAGGGGGCGGCGGAAGCTTTCTTT
TRBV3-1/TRBV3-2,-,TRBJ2-7,-,CASSQFPGSHEQYF,TGTGCCAGCAGCCAATTCCCCGGGAGCCACGAGCAGTACTTC
TRBV13,-,TRBJ2-7,TRBD1,CASSLGQGVGEQYF,TGTGCCAGCAGCCTAGGGCAGGGGGTTGGGGAGCAGTACTTC
TRBV30,-,TRBJ2-3,TRBD2,CASGRSSGVSTDTQYF,TGTGCCTCGGGCAGATCTAGCGGGGTTAGCACAGATACGCAGTATTTT
TRBV30,-,TRBJ1-1,-,CAWNIQLNTEAFF,TGTGCCTGGAACATACAGTTGAACACTGAAGCTTTCTTT
TRBV11-3,-,TRBJ1-6,-,CASQSGGANSPLHF,TGTGCCAGCCAATCCGGCGGAGCTAATTCACCCCTCCACTTT
TRBV2,-,TRBJ2-7,TRBD1,CASSERDRGYEQYF,TGTGCCAGCAGTGAACGGGACAGGGGCTACGAGCAGTACTTC